This T cell receptor beta chain appears in the sequencing data of a study of cytomegalovirus exposure and HLA in healthy donors. Overall study: An early data release held 75 million to 100 million unique TCRs from HLA-typed donors.

Germline CDR1 MDHEN, CDR2 SYDVKM. Trimming took 3 bases from V and 7 from J; bases not matched to a gene: 6. CDR3 size: 15 residues. The study, taken as a whole, reports: Cytomegalovirus status was reportedly diagnosed by the classifier with high sensitivity and specificity.

Remarks on this clone: The target antigen is unknown.

This PCR relied on a set of 60 Vbeta primers and 13 Jbeta primers. Authors' methods: A later analysis tallied 87 million or so unique TCR beta chains, approximately 11 million of them shared. Method: immunoSEQ multiplex PCR; TCRdb's copy keeps in-frame clones and lacks some. That table supplies the V and J calls and clone size; D and trimming were determined from the DNA. The sample comprises roughly 200,000 clones, roughly 80% of which are singletons, and 0.65% to 0.75% rests with the top ten. The chain recombines TRBV28 with TRBJ2-1; 10 bases agree with TRBD2. The sequencing sample was made of PBMCs. The source is a boy aged 5-17 years in good health and CMV-seronegative. The CDR3 region has the DNA TGTGCCAGCAGTTTCAGCGGGAGGGCGGGTAATGAGCAGTTCTTC. Its protein product is CASSFSGRAGNEQFF. Together with reference TRBV28 and TRBJ2-1, the CDR3 gives the full variable domain: DVKVTQSSRYLVKRTGEKVFLECVQDMDHENMFWYRQDPGLGLRLIYFSYDVKMKEKGDIPEGYSVSREKKERFSLILESASTNQTSMYLCASSFSGRAGNEQFFGPGTRLTVL.